This T cell receptor beta chain was recorded in a study of CD8 T cells in ankylosing spondylitis. Study-wide findings and caveats: It was reported that disease-linked clones were significantly enriched in matched ankylosing spondylitis synovial fluid. Seemingly distinctive of ankylosing spondylitis blood was a TCR beta motif formed by eight highly homologous variants. Disease-associated clonotypes exhibited CD8+ identity and were relatively infrequent in peripheral blood. Some of these motif variants have turned up before, in reports on reactive arthritis synovial fluid and blood.

Using quantitative 5'-RACE with molecular barcodes, the authors made TCR beta libraries. Via MiXCR, TCRdb re-called the 5' RACE reads, giving one row per CDR3 protein. The table lists about 510,000 distinct CDR3 sequences, approximately 5.3% of them singletons. CDR3 length: 15 amino acids. CDR1 ENHRY and CDR2 SYGVKD come from the germline V gene. V dropped 3 bases and J dropped 2 bases, with 14 bases sitting between them. This clonotype came up many times. Its antigen is not identified. The receptor's source is a male donor with ankylosing spondylitis. Sequenced material: blood, either unsorted or a sorted T cell fraction (not recorded which). This chain connects TRBV10-3 to TRBJ2-7; D call uncertain. The DNA of the CDR3 is TGTGCCATCAGTGAACAGCTGGGCGGTCCCTACGAGCAGTACTTC. Translation gives CAISEQLGGPYEQYF.